These 18 T cell receptor beta chains share one sample of origin, sequenced in a study of blood T cell repertoires in COVID-19. Clones were sequenced by immunoSEQ multiplex PCR, and TCRdb holds only the in-frame ones, with some missing. The sample lists some 240,000 clones, about 90% seen once, with roughly 7.8% in the top ten. The sequenced sample consisted of peripheral blood. The receptors were sampled from a man aged 55 to 70 who had recovered from COVID-19.

V usage is TRBV6-5 and J usage is TRBJ2-7; possible D gene TRBD2, 7 bases. Trimming shortened V by 6 bases and J by 2 bases, and 14 bases separated the two germline ends. The CDR3 is made up of 14 amino acids. Looked up from germline, CDR1 is MNHEY and CDR2 is SVGAGI. The CDR3 nucleotides are TGTGCCAGCAGGGAGGGGGGGACAACCTACGAGCAGTACTTC. Protein product: CASREGGTTYEQYF.

On this clone: The same CDR3 is also encoded by other DNA sequences in this sample. The CDR3 here is CASSSTGGRTEAFF. CDR3 nucleotide sequence: TGTGCCAGCAGTTCGACAGGGGGGAGGACTGAAGCTTTCTTT. The chain couples TRBV6-5 to TRBJ1-1; 9 positions agree with TRBD1. The CDR3 sequence is 14 residues long. Losses at the gene ends were 4 bases for V and 5 bases for J; bases not matched to a gene: 5. Germline-derived CDR1 and CDR2 are MNHEY and SVGAGI.

The gene calls are TRBV14 and TRBJ2-7; D is possibly TRBD1 (5 bases). Germline V CDR1 and CDR2: SGHDN, FVKESK. V lost 3 bases and J lost 2, with 11 bases in between. The CDR3 totals 14 residues. CDR3 sequence reads: CASSQGQGPYEQYF. For the CDR3, the DNA is TGTGCCAGCAGCCAGGGGCAGGGTCCCTACGAGCAGTACTTC.

V is TRBV11-2 and J is TRBJ1-6; 7 nucleotides agree with TRBD1. The V gene's germline CDR1 is SGHAT and CDR2 FQNNGV. CDR3 length equals 19 residues. Trimming at V came to 6 bases and at J to 6 bases, leaving 20 bases not matched to a gene. CDR3 region: CASSRQSSDGDRVNSPLHF. DNA for the CDR3: TGTGCCAGCAGTCGTCAGAGCTCAGACGGGGACAGAGTTAATTCACCCCTCCACTTT.

J is TRBJ1-6 and V is TRBV3-1 (or the pseudogene TRBV3-2), with D possibly matching TRBD1 (5 bases). The germline gives CDR1 LGHDT, CDR2 YNNKEL (reference sequence). V was clipped by 3 bases and J by 9 bases, with 18 bases between them. The CDR3 spans 16 residues. In nucleotides, the CDR3 is TGTGCCAGCAGCCAGGGATCAAACCGGGGGGTTTCACCCCTCCACTTT. This gives the protein CASSQGSNRGVSPLHF.

This sequence joins TRBV18 and TRBJ1-2; D is possibly TRBD1 (5 bases). The V and J ends lost 3 bases and 4 bases respectively, with 12 bases between them. Germline-derived CDR1 and CDR2 are KGHSH and LQKENI. This CDR3 has 14 residues. As DNA, the CDR3 is TGTGCCAGCTCACCGGAAGGGGATATCTATGGCTACACCTTC. As protein: CASSPEGDIYGYTF.

Points on this clone: Distinct nucleotide sequences in the sample also encode this CDR3. The chain combines TRBV12-3 or TRBV12-4 with TRBJ2-3; D gene unclear. With 6 bases removed from V and 6 bases from J, the gap between germline ends came to 7 bases. This CDR3 has 11 amino acids. Here the CDR3 DNA reads TGTGCCAGCAGCCCTAGGGATACGCAGTATTTT. The encoded protein is CASSPRDTQYF.

This chain links TRBV30 with TRBJ2-4; TRBD2 aligns across 11 bases. The CDR3 length is 17 residues. Germline values: CDR1 GTSNPN, CDR2 SVGIG (reference sequence). The V gene end was trimmed by 3 bases and the J gene end by 1 base; junction bases not matched to a gene: 8. Written as DNA, the CDR3 is TGTGCCTGGAGAGACCAGCTAGCGGGGGGCGCCAAAAACATTCAGTACTTC. Translated: CAWRDQLAGGAKNIQYF. Full variable domain (missing parts from reference TRBV30 and TRBJ2-4): SQTIHQWPATLVQPVGSPLSLECTVEGTSNPNLYWYRQAAGRGLQLLFYSVGIGQISSEVPQNLSASRPQDRQFILSSKKLLLSDSGFYLCAWRDQLAGGAKNIQYFGAGTRLSVL.

The gene calls are TRBV14 and TRBJ2-3; a weak D match, TRBD1 (7 bases). V was shortened by 0 bases and J by 2 bases, with 12 bases between the two germline ends. Germline V lookup: CDR1 SGHDN, CDR2 FVKESK. The CDR3 runs 16 residues. Here the CDR3 reads CASSQDRGTATDTQYF. CDR3 sequence (DNA): TGTGCCAGCAGCCAAGATCGGGGGACAGCCACAGATACGCAGTATTTT.

This clone was picked up a small number of times. The rearrangement joins TRBV5-6 to TRBJ1-3; D is ambiguous. The CDR3 is made up of 15 amino acids. V was shortened by 0 bases and J by 0 bases, with 7 bases between the two germline ends. Germline CDR1 is SGHDT and CDR2 is YYEEEE. The CDR3 coding sequence is TGTGCCAGCAGCTTGGAGGAGTTCTCTGGAAACACCATATATTTT. Its protein product is CASSLEEFSGNTIYF. Using reference TRBV5-6 and TRBJ1-3 for the parts outside the CDR3, the full variable domain is DAGVTQSPTHLIKTRGQQVTLRCSPKSGHDTVSWYQQALGQGPQFIFQYYEEEERQRGNFPDRFSGHQFPNYSSELNVNALLLGDSALYLCASSLEEFSGNTIYFGEGSWLTVV.

The chain recombines TRBV5-1 with TRBJ1-2; 8 nucleotides line up with TRBD1. The CDR3 covers 16 residues. V was pared by 0 bases and J by 0 bases, with 4 bases of the junction left unmatched. Germline V lookup: CDR1 SGHRS, CDR2 YFSETQ. Here the CDR3 DNA reads TGCGCCAGCAGCTTGGGAGGACAGGGCTCTAACTATGGCTACACCTTC. Encoded protein: CASSLGGQGSNYGYTF.

V usage is TRBV24-1 and J usage is TRBJ2-2; TRBD1 matches at 11 bases. Per germline, CDR1 KGHDR and CDR2 SFDVKD. The J segment lost 5 bases and the V segment lost 7 bases, leaving 2 bases of the junction unmatched. The CDR3 runs to 14 residues. The CDR3 DNA follows: TGTGCCACCAGGGACAGGGGGCGTACCGGGGAGCTGTTTTTT. The encoded protein is CATRDRGRTGELFF.

The V call is TRBV19, the J call TRBJ2-7, with D possibly TRBD2 on 6 matching bases. CDR1 is LNHDA and CDR2 is SQIVND in the germline V gene (reference sequence). There are 17 residues in the CDR3. Trimming shortened V by 1 base and J by 5 bases, and 21 bases separated the two germline ends. The CDR3 DNA reads TGTGCCAGTAGTATAGGAGGGGTCGGCGGGGTAAGCGACGAGCAGTACTTC. Protein: CASSIGGVGGVSDEQYF. Together with reference TRBV19 and TRBJ2-7, the CDR3 gives the full variable domain: DGGITQSPKYLFRKEGQNVTLSCEQNLNHDAMYWYRQDPGQGLRLIYYSQIVNDFQKGDIAEGYSVSREKKESFPLTVTSAQKNPTAFYLCASSIGGVGGVSDEQYFGPGTRLTVT.

The chain uses TRBV24-1 and TRBJ2-5, with D possibly being TRBD2 (6 bases). Germline assignment: CDR1 KGHDR and CDR2 SFDVKD. CDR3 length: 14 residues. Trimming took off 5 bases at V and 0 bases at J, with 9 bases between the two ends. The CDR3 protein is CATSAAGNQETQYF. Written as DNA, the CDR3 is TGTGCCACCAGTGCTGCGGGAAACCAAGAGACCCAGTACTTC.

The rearrangement links TRBV18 to TRBJ2-3; the D gene is possibly TRBD2 (5 bases). The CDR3 has 14 amino acids. With 1 base removed from V and 4 bases from J, the gap between germline ends came to 9 bases. CDR1 and CDR2 from the germline V gene are KGHSH and LQKENI. CDR3 residues: CASSPLASPDTQYF. The CDR3 DNA reads TGTGCCAGCTCACCACTAGCTAGCCCAGATACGCAGTATTTT.

The V call is TRBV20-1, the J call TRBJ1-5; a weak D match, TRBD1 (6 bases). CDR1 is DFQATT, CDR2 SNEGSKA, per germline (reference sequence). There are 17 residues in the CDR3. The ends were cut back, 3 bases at V and 1 base at J, with 19 bases in the middle. CDR3 DNA: TGCAGTGCTAGTCCCCCCAGGGGCATGGGAAGCAATCAGCCCCAGCATTTT. It translates to CSASPPRGMGSNQPQHF.

The chain combines TRBV7-9 with TRBJ1-1, with 8 bases matching TRBD1. Germline CDR1 SEHNR, CDR2 FQNEAQ (reference sequence). This CDR3 spans 13 amino acids. The trim removed 5 bases at V and 7 bases at J, leaving 6 bases unmatched. CDR3 residues: CASSPGQGREAFF. The CDR3 nucleotides read TGTGCCAGCAGCCCCGGACAGGGTCGTGAAGCTTTCTTT.

This chain joins TRBV12-3 or TRBV12-4 and TRBJ2-2; TRBD1 might be the D (5 bases). The CDR3 is made up of 13 amino acids. V gave up 5 bases and J gave up 8 bases, with 12 bases separating them. This chain's CDR3 is CASSPGNPGELFF. CDR3 in DNA: TGTGCCAGCAGTCCAGGGAACCCAGGGGAGCTGTTTTTT.